The rows below give T cell receptor beta chains drawn from one sample of a study of blood T cell repertoires in COVID-19. The data were produced by immunoSEQ multiplex PCR, yet TCRdb's version contains in-frame clones alone and is incomplete. Here the sample spans over 200,000 clones, around four fifths being singletons. Sequenced: peripheral blood. The receptor set was obtained from a man older than 75 with acute or convalescent COVID-19. CDR3s include the opening cysteine and the closing phenylalanine or tryptophan. The order of the fields is CDR3 protein, CDR3 DNA, D gene, V gene, J gene, clone size. A D gene is named only where the DNA matches it firmly. Clone size is stated in some rows and not others, as once, few, many or a class when expanded.

CDR3 protein: CASSLAGSGGNNEQFF; CDR3 DNA: TGCGCCAGCAGCTTGGCCGGTAGCGGGGGAAACAATGAGCAGTTCTTC; D gene: TRBD2; V gene: TRBV5-1; J gene: TRBJ2-1; clone size: -
CDR3 protein: CASSAGLAGTDTQYF; CDR3 DNA: TGTGCCAGCAGTGCGGGACTAGCGGGTACAGATACGCAGTATTTT; D gene: TRBD2; V gene: TRBV27; J gene: TRBJ2-3; clone size: -
CDR3 protein: CASSREGQVSGEQYF; CDR3 DNA: TGCGCCAGCAGCCGAGAGGGACAGGTCTCGGGTGAGCAGTACTTC; D gene: TRBD1; V gene: TRBV5-1; J gene: TRBJ2-7; clone size: -
CDR3 protein: CASSMSSGTNEQFF; CDR3 DNA: TGTGCCAGCAGTATGTCTAGCGGGACCAATGAGCAGTTCTTC; D gene: TRBD2; V gene: TRBV6-5; J gene: TRBJ2-1; clone size: -
CDR3 protein: CATSRDRNNEQFF; CDR3 DNA: TGTGCCACCAGCAGAGATAGAAATAATGAGCAGTTCTTC; D gene: -; V gene: TRBV15; J gene: TRBJ2-1; clone size: once
CDR3 protein: CASSVAGAYEQYF; CDR3 DNA: TGTGCCAGCAGCGTGGCGGGGGCCTACGAGCAGTACTTC; D gene: TRBD2; V gene: TRBV11-1; J gene: TRBJ2-7; clone size: few
CDR3 protein: CASSPMGRGRTNQPQHF; CDR3 DNA: TGTGCCAGCTCACCTATGGGCAGGGGGAGAACCAATCAGCCCCAGCATTTT; D gene: TRBD1; V gene: TRBV18; J gene: TRBJ1-5; clone size: -
CDR3 protein: CASSRTGPGDGYTF; CDR3 DNA: TGTGCCAGTAGCAGGACAGGGCCCGGGGATGGCTACACCTTC; D gene: TRBD1; V gene: TRBV19; J gene: TRBJ1-2; clone size: -
CDR3 protein: CASSGGQSGGYGYTF; CDR3 DNA: TGCGCCAGCAGCGGGGGACAGTCCGGCGGCTATGGCTACACCTTC; D gene: TRBD1; V gene: TRBV5-1; J gene: TRBJ1-2; clone size: -
CDR3 protein: CASALASGSFIHNEQFF; CDR3 DNA: TGTGCCAGCGCCCTCGCTAGCGGGAGTTTTATCCACAATGAGCAGTTCTTC; D gene: TRBD2; V gene: TRBV2; J gene: TRBJ2-1; clone size: -
CDR3 protein: CASSPQQGAGYEQYF; CDR3 DNA: TGTGCCAGTAGTCCGCAACAGGGGGCAGGGTACGAGCAGTACTTC; D gene: TRBD1; V gene: TRBV19; J gene: TRBJ2-7; clone size: -
CDR3 protein: CASSVLAVSYNEQFF; CDR3 DNA: TGTGCCAGCAGCGTACTAGCGGTCTCCTACAATGAGCAGTTCTTC; D gene: TRBD2; V gene: TRBV6-5; J gene: TRBJ2-1; clone size: -
CDR3 protein: CASSPTGPEETQYF; CDR3 DNA: TGCGCCAGCAGCCCCACAGGGCCGGAGGAGACCCAGTACTTC; D gene: -; V gene: TRBV5-1; J gene: TRBJ2-5; clone size: once
CDR3 protein: CASSQGKGAWQPQHF; CDR3 DNA: TGTGCCAGCAGCCAGGGAAAGGGGGCTTGGCAGCCCCAGCATTTT; D gene: TRBD1; V gene: TRBV7-2; J gene: TRBJ1-5; clone size: -
CDR3 protein: CASSYSLSRESYGYTF; CDR3 DNA: TGTGCCAGCAGTTACTCGCTATCCAGGGAATCCTATGGCTACACCTTC; D gene: -; V gene: TRBV6-5; J gene: TRBJ1-2; clone size: -
CDR3 protein: CAHEGLAGVGQYF; CDR3 DNA: TGTGCACACGAGGGACTAGCGGGAGTCGGGCAGTACTTC; D gene: TRBD2; V gene: TRBV30; J gene: TRBJ2-7; clone size: -
CDR3 protein: CASSQKGLLGTDTQYF; CDR3 DNA: TGTGCCAGTAGCCAAAAGGGGTTGCTTGGCACAGATACGCAGTATTTT; D gene: -; V gene: TRBV19; J gene: TRBJ2-3; clone size: -
CDR3 protein: CSVALGGDQPQHF; CDR3 DNA: TGCAGCGTCGCCTTGGGGGGAGATCAGCCCCAGCATTTT; D gene: -; V gene: TRBV29-1; J gene: TRBJ1-5; clone size: once
CDR3 protein: CASSLRGQGDDTQYF; CDR3 DNA: TGCGCCAGCAGCTTGCGCGGACAGGGGGACGATACGCAGTATTTT; D gene: TRBD1; V gene: TRBV5-1; J gene: TRBJ2-3; clone size: -
CDR3 protein: CASSQAGGTLEQYF; CDR3 DNA: TGTGCCAGCAGCCAGGCAGGGGGTACCCTCGAGCAGTACTTC; D gene: TRBD1; V gene: TRBV3-1/TRBV3-2; J gene: TRBJ2-7; clone size: -
CDR3 protein: CASSSPFGTGSSYEQYF; CDR3 DNA: TGTGCCAGCAGCTCACCCTTCGGGACAGGCTCATCCTACGAGCAGTACTTC; D gene: TRBD1; V gene: TRBV7-9; J gene: TRBJ2-7; clone size: -
CDR3 protein: CASSRSGTTTYEQYF; CDR3 DNA: TGTGCCAGCAGCAGATCCGGGACTACAACCTACGAGCAGTACTTC; D gene: TRBD2; V gene: TRBV5-4; J gene: TRBJ2-7; clone size: -
CDR3 protein: CSVTSGYNEQFF; CDR3 DNA: TGCAGCGTTACTAGCGGGTACAATGAGCAGTTCTTC; D gene: TRBD2; V gene: TRBV29-1; J gene: TRBJ2-1; clone size: -
CDR3 protein: CASSLSSAPGETQYF; CDR3 DNA: TGCGCCAGCAGCTTGTCCTCTGCTCCCGGGGAGACCCAGTACTTC; D gene: -; V gene: TRBV5-1; J gene: TRBJ2-5; clone size: once
CDR3 protein: CASSLAAVNEQFF; CDR3 DNA: TGCGCCAGCAGCTTGGCCGCGGTGAATGAGCAGTTCTTC; D gene: -; V gene: TRBV5-1; J gene: TRBJ2-1; clone size: -
CDR3 protein: CASSRGTGGEQPQHF; CDR3 DNA: TGTGCCAGCTCCCGAGGGACAGGGGGTGAGCAGCCCCAGCATTTT; D gene: TRBD1; V gene: TRBV18; J gene: TRBJ1-5; clone size: once
CDR3 protein: CASTTDRTSYEQYF; CDR3 DNA: TGTGCCAGCACCACTGACAGGACCTCCTACGAGCAGTACTTC; D gene: -; V gene: TRBV6-5; J gene: TRBJ2-7; clone size: once
CDR3 protein: CASSEQGTRTDTQYF; CDR3 DNA: TGTGCCAGCAGTGAGCAGGGGACCCGCACAGATACGCAGTATTTT; D gene: -; V gene: TRBV27; J gene: TRBJ2-3; clone size: -